Shown below are 23 T cell receptor beta chains from a single sample sequenced in a study of identifying expanded T cells in peripheral blood. Assay: immunoSEQ multiplex PCR; the TCRdb copy retains only in-frame clones and omits some. The table shows fewer than 130,000 clones, with 75% to 90% occurring only once. Sequenced input: blood. All receptors come from a person between 18 and 75 years old in good health.

V gene TRBV6-1 combines with J gene TRBJ1-2; possible D gene TRBD1, 6 bases. Germline assignment: CDR1 MNHNS and CDR2 SASEGT. V lost 6 bases, J lost 4 bases, and 15 bases lay in between. This CDR3 contains 14 residues. CDR3 in DNA: TGTGCCAGCAGCCTCCTGGACAGCCTCTATGGCTACACCTTC. The encoded protein is CASSLLDSLYGYTF.

The V gene is TRBV4-2, the J gene TRBJ2-3; TRBD1 agrees at 7 bases. This CDR3 spans 15 amino acids. The V segment lost 4 bases and the J segment 0 bases; nucleotides outside the gene matches: 4. The germline V gene has CDR1 LGHNA and CDR2 YNFKEQ. Here the CDR3 reads CASSPRQGSTDTQYF. As DNA, the CDR3 is TGTGCCAGCAGCCCCCGACAGGGTAGCACAGATACGCAGTATTTT.

Sample share makes this clone medium-sized. This chain uses TRBV5-4 with TRBJ2-2; D gene ambiguous. CDR3 length equals 15 residues. The germline V gene has CDR1 SGHNT and CDR2 YYREEE (reference sequence). V lost 2 bases to trimming and J lost 2 bases, with 10 bases between them. CDR3 in DNA: TGTGCCAGCAGCTTCCGACAATACAACACCGGGGAGCTGTTTTTT. It yields the protein CASSFRQYNTGELFF.

V is TRBV27 and J is TRBJ1-1, with D unresolved. CDR1 and CDR2 from the germline V gene are MNHEY and SMNVEV (reference sequence). The V end lost 5 bases, the J end lost 0 bases, and 22 bases lay between the germline ends. This CDR3 spans 18 amino acids. CDR3 DNA sequence: TGTGCCAGCAGTCCGATGACGGTAGAACGATCGATGAACACTGAAGCTTTCTTT. Its translation is CASSPMTVERSMNTEAFF.

V gene TRBV6-1 combines with J gene TRBJ1-2; D is undetermined. CDR3 length: 14 residues. Deletions cut 1 base from V and 8 bases from J, with 14 bases between. CDR1 and CDR2 from the germline V gene are MNHNS and SASEGT. The CDR3 region has the DNA TGTGCCAGCAGTGAAGATGTCAGCCGTTGGGGCTACACCTTC. Translating gives CASSEDVSRWGYTF.

CDR3 bases: TGTGCCAGCAGCAAAGTACGGGAGGCTAGTTCACCCCTCCACTTT. Residues: CASSKVREASSPLHF. The rearrangement joins TRBV21-1 to TRBJ1-6. TRBV21-1 is assigned pseudogene status. CDR3 length: 15 amino acids.

This chain connects TRBV11-2 to TRBJ2-3; 8 bases are a match to TRBD2. The CDR3 spans 15 residues. Germline V gene sequence: CDR1 SGHAT, CDR2 FQNNGV. Trimming at V came to 3 bases and at J to 6 bases, leaving 8 bases not matched to a gene. CDR3: CASSLVGGARDTQYF. CDR3 bases: TGTGCCAGCAGCTTGGTCGGGGGGGCAAGGGATACGCAGTATTTT.

This chain uses TRBV28 with TRBJ2-2; 8 nucleotides agree with TRBD1. The CDR3 totals 18 residues. Trimming at V came to 8 bases and at J to 12 bases, leaving 26 bases not matched to a gene. In germline, CDR1 is MDHEN, CDR2 SYDVKM. CDR3 DNA: TGTGCCAGCTCTAAAACCTCAGGGGGCGATAAGTTCACGGCAAAGCTGTTTTTT. Amino acids: CASSKTSGGDKFTAKLFF.

The rearrangement uses TRBV5-4 and TRBJ1-6, with D possibly matching TRBD1 (6 bases). There are 12 residues in the CDR3. Trimming shortened V by 7 bases and J by 9 bases, and 11 bases separated the two germline ends. CDR1 is SGHNT and CDR2 is YYREEE in the germline V gene (reference sequence). CDR3 sequence reads: CASHIQGSPLHF. The CDR3 bases are TGTGCCAGCCACATACAGGGTTCACCCCTCCACTTT.

Ten or more counts support this clone. Other DNA sequences within the sample encode an identical CDR3. The J gene is TRBJ2-7, the V gene TRBV7-6; either TRBD1 or TRBD2 may fit D (5 bases each). CDR1 is SGHVS, CDR2 FNYEAQ, per germline. V was shortened by 1 base and J by 2 bases, with 9 bases between the two germline ends. The CDR3 spans 14 residues. CDR3 amino acids: CASSLGSGPYEQYF. CDR3 coding DNA: TGTGCCAGCAGCTTAGGGTCGGGGCCCTACGAGCAGTACTTC.

The chain recombines TRBV6-5 with TRBJ1-6, with 12 bases identical to TRBD1. The CDR3 loop spans 15 amino acids. Germline values: CDR1 MNHEY, CDR2 SVGAGI. With 7 bases clipped from V and 10 bases from J, the junction kept 8 bases outside the gene matches. The chain's CDR3 is CASTIGTGGRSPLHF. The CDR3 DNA sequence: TGTGCCAGCACCATAGGGACAGGGGGCCGATCACCCCTCCACTTT.

Here the CDR3 reads CASSLSGPPWETQYF. In nucleotides, the CDR3 is TGTGCCAGCTCACTATCCGGGCCACCTTGGGAGACCCAGTACTTC. The V and J genes are TRBV18 and TRBJ2-5; no clear D. The V and J ends lost 4 bases and 5 bases respectively, with 17 bases between them. The CDR3 runs to 15 residues. CDR1 KGHSH and CDR2 LQKENI come from the germline V gene.

The V gene is TRBV29-1, the J gene TRBJ1-1; D remains unclear. This CDR3 spans 14 amino acids. Germline loops: CDR1 SQVTM, CDR2 ANQGSEA. Trimming removed 4 bases from V and 1 base from J, with 13 bases in between. The CDR3 loop is CSVAREIGNTEAFF. CDR3 DNA: TGCAGCGTTGCCCGCGAAATTGGGAACACTGAAGCTTTCTTT. Based on the CDR3 plus reference TRBV29-1 and TRBJ1-1, the full variable domain is SAVISQKPSRDICQRGTSLTIQCQVDSQVTMMFWYRQQPGQSLTLIATANQGSEATYESGFVIDKFPISRPNLTFSTLTVSNMSPEDSSIYLCSVAREIGNTEAFFGQGTRLTVV.

The sample holds one count of this clone. One end of the junction fails to match germline, which may point to a read error. V usage is TRBV6-5 and J usage is TRBJ2-5; the D gene could be TRBD1 or TRBD2 (5 bases each). CDR1 MNHEY and CDR2 SVGAGI come from the germline V gene. The CDR3 is 13 amino acids. This chain's CDR3 is CASSYSRGEGLNF. CDR3 sequence (DNA): TGTGCCAGCAGTTACTCGAGAGGCGAGGGGCTGAACTTC.

This clone was seen a few times. This chain links TRBV11-1 with TRBJ1-1; D call uncertain. V lost 1 base and J lost 1, with 4 bases in between. Germline V lookup: CDR1 SGHAT, CDR2 FQDESV (reference sequence). This CDR3 is built from 13 residues. The CDR3 sequence: CASSLGRNTEAFF. DNA of the CDR3: TGTGCCAGCAGCTTAGGCAGGAACACTGAAGCTTTCTTT. The full variable domain, with the rest looked up from reference TRBV11-1 and TRBJ1-1, is EAEVAQSPRYKITEKSQAVAFWCDPISGHATLYWYRQILGQGPELLVQFQDESVVDDSQLPKDRFSAERLKGVDSTLKIQPAELGDSAMYLCASSLGRNTEAFFGQGTRLTVV.

The rearrangement uses TRBV7-8 and TRBJ2-5, with a tentative D call TRBD2 (6 bases). The CDR3 spans 15 residues. Trimming pared 3 bases from V and 5 bases from J, leaving 16 bases between. Germline V gene sequence: CDR1 SGHVS, CDR2 FQNEAQ. The CDR3, as DNA: TGTGCCAGCAGCTTTTATGACGGGGGATCGGAGACCCAGTACTTC. Its protein product is CASSFYDGGSETQYF.

The table lists this clone with a count of one. V is TRBV11-1 and J is TRBJ1-1, with D unclear. CDR3 size: 16 residues. Between the trimmed V and J ends, which lost 1 base and 0 bases, there was a span of 12 bases. Germline V gene sequence: CDR1 SGHAT, CDR2 FQDESV (reference sequence). CDR3 nucleotide sequence: TGTGCCAGCAGCTTAGAGGTGGCACAGATGAACACTGAAGCTTTCTTT. Protein: CASSLEVAQMNTEAFF. Full variable domain (remainder filled in from reference TRBV11-1 and TRBJ1-1): EAEVAQSPRYKITEKSQAVAFWCDPISGHATLYWYRQILGQGPELLVQFQDESVVDDSQLPKDRFSAERLKGVDSTLKIQPAELGDSAMYLCASSLEVAQMNTEAFFGQGTRLTVV.

The V call is TRBV9, the J call TRBJ1-1; D gene unclear. The CDR3 loop spans 14 amino acids. V was shortened by 4 bases and J by 2 bases, with 12 bases between the two germline ends. Per germline, CDR1 SGDLS and CDR2 YYNGEE. The chain's CDR3 is CASSLRTGNTEAFF. CDR3 DNA: TGTGCCAGCAGCCTACGGACGGGTAACACTGAAGCTTTCTTT.

V gene TRBV9 combines with J gene TRBJ2-7; D is unresolved. This CDR3 is 14 amino acids long. Germline V lookup: CDR1 SGDLS, CDR2 YYNGEE. V was cut by 0 bases and J by 0 bases, with 7 bases left in between. CDR3 in DNA: TGTGCCAGCAGCGTAGGTCCGGGCTCCTACGAGCAGTACTTC. It is translated as CASSVGPGSYEQYF.

A few counts support this clone. The gene calls are TRBV9 and TRBJ2-1; D gene ambiguous. Germline CDR1 is SGDLS and CDR2 is YYNGEE. The CDR3 is 13 residues long. Trimming shortened V by 3 bases and J by 4 bases, and 8 bases separated the two germline ends. This chain's CDR3 is CASSEGPYNEQFF. Here the CDR3 DNA reads TGTGCCAGCAGCGAAGGGCCTTACAATGAGCAGTTCTTC.

The V gene is TRBV4-3, the J gene TRBJ1-2, with D unresolved. The germline V gene has CDR1 LGHNA and CDR2 YSLEER. V gave up 0 bases and J gave up 8 bases, with 19 bases separating them. This CDR3 spans 16 amino acids. Here the CDR3 reads CASSQDTMGGGMGYTF. DNA for the CDR3: TGCGCCAGCAGCCAAGATACGATGGGTGGAGGGATGGGCTACACCTTC.

J is TRBJ1-1 and V is TRBV4-3, with 9 bases matching TRBD1. From germline, CDR1 is LGHNA and CDR2 YSLEER. The CDR3 runs to 14 residues. V gave up 1 base and J gave up 4 bases; unmatched junction bases: 1. This CDR3 is CASSQVTGGTEAFF. The CDR3 nucleotides are TGCGCCAGCAGCCAAGTGACAGGGGGCACTGAAGCTTTCTTT.

The gene calls are TRBV10-3 and TRBJ1-1; 9 nucleotides align to TRBD1. The CDR3 loop spans 14 amino acids. The V and J ends lost 4 bases and 1 base, in that order; junction bases with no gene match: 1. Germline loops: CDR1 ENHRY, CDR2 SYGVKD. This chain's CDR3 is CAISVTGGNTEAFF. The CDR3, as DNA: TGTGCCATCAGTGTGACAGGGGGGAACACTGAAGCTTTCTTT.